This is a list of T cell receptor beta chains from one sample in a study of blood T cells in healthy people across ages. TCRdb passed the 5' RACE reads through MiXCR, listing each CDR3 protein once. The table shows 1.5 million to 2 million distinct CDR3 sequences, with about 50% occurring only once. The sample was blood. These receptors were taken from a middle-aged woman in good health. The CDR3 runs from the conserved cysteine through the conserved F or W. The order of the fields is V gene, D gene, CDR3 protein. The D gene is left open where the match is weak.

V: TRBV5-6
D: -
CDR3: CASSSSRDPSYEQYF

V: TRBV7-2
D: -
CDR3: CASSLGPTIYGYTF

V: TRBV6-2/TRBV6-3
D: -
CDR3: CASRDQATGTQETQYF

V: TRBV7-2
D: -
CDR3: CASSLGWRQSTDTQYF

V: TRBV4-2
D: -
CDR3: CASSQVANSEKLFF

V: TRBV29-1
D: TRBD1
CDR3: CSVLGQGESTDTQYF

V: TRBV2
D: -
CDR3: CASGDFLVSDNEQFF

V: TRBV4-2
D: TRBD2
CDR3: CASSQGASGGAYEQYF

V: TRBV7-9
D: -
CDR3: CASSQGPTNTEAFF

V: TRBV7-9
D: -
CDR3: CASSTRDGDNYGYTF

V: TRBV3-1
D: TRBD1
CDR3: CASSPGAGTVYNEQYF

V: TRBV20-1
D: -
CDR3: CSARDEDRLSCEQYF

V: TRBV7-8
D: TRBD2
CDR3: CASSHTLAGSYNEQFF

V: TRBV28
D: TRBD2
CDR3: CASSRLAETYNEQFF

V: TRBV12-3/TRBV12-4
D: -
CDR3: CASSLRAALSGANVLTF

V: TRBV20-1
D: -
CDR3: CSAGGGGAYEQYF

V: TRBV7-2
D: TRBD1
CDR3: CASRLQGLNSPLHF

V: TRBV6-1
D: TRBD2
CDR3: CASSQIRRLAGGDDTDTQYF

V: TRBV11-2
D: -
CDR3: CASSGQGSGDGYTF

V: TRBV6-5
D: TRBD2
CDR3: CASRYSLAGGSETQYF

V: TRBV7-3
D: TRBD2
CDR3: CASSSAGGQSDTQYF

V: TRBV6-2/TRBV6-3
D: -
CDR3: CASTPWVGGLLFF

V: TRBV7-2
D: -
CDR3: CASSLDWDGGIQETQYF

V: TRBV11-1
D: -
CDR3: CASSLEGSGQYF

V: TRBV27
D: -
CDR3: CASSFAQSETGEQYF

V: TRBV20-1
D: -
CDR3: CSAKQAPTRNTQYF

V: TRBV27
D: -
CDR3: CASSSQGWNYGYTF

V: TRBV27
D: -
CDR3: CASSPRTGDTQYF

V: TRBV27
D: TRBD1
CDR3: CASSPTGGSGYGYTF

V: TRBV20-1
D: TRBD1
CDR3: CSARVRDSYFYGYTF

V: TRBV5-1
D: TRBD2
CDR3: CASERGGRNEQFF

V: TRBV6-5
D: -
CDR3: CASSATFSSYEQYF

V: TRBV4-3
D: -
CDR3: CASSQDSMAVRTDTQYF

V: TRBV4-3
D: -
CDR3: CASSQVGRILYGYTF

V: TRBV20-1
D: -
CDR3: CSARERGPQGADGYTF

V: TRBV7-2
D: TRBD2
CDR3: CASSPTSDEQFF

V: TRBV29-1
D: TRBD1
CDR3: CSVLWDRVVTEAFF

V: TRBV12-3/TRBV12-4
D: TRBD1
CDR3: CASREGQAATYEQYF

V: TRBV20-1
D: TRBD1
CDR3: CSASFHQGGQPQHF

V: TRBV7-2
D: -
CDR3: CASRRTNRLETQYF

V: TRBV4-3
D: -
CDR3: CASSHDWGAEQYF

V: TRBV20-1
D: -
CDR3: CSARPPGTGANVLTF

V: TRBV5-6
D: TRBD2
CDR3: CASSKTEAGPWDEQYF

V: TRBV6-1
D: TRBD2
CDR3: CASSGLGRGSETQYF

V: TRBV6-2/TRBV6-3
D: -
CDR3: CASSDDDRTRRYNEQFF

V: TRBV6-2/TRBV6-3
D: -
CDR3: CASSYSEGYQPQHF